This passage covers 23 T cell receptor beta chains from one sample sequenced in a study of CD8+ T cells in alopecia areata. cDNA reverse transcribed from extracted RNA served as the sequencing template. The table came from immunoSEQ multiplex PCR; TCRdb's copy has only in-frame clones and leaves some out. There are about 1,300 clones in the sample, none observed a single time. Material: lesional skin. These TCRs come from a C3H/HeJ mouse with alopecia areata. For this strain, the MHC haplotype corresponds to H2-k.

This clone was observed at least ten times. Gene names are mouse gene names. The read ends 4 residues early relative to the CDR3; the germline J gene fills the gap. The chain has TRBV1 and TRBJ2-5; 8 bases line up with TRBD1. The CDR3 has 13 residues. Germline V gene sequence: CDR1 NSQYPW, CDR2 LRSPGD (reference sequence). The CDR3 reads CTCSAGQGDTQYF. The covered CDR3 bases are TGCACCTGCAGTGCAGGACAGGGGGAC.

Ten or more counts support this clone. This is likely an artifact of a read error, given a far larger clone one base away. Germline and genes: mouse. Read data end 4 residues before the CDR3 end; the end is taken from the germline J gene. This chain uses TRBV1 with TRBJ2-5; TRBD1 is a possible D gene (5 bases). In germline, CDR1 is NSQYPW, CDR2 LRSPGD (reference sequence). The CDR3 spans 14 residues. The CDR3 is CTCTRTWKRDTQYF. CDR3 DNA, as far as it was read: TGCACCTGCACTCGGACATGGAAGAGAGAC.

This clone showed up just a few times. Gene names and germline refer to mouse. The read ends 4 residues early relative to the CDR3; the germline J gene fills the gap. This sequence joins TRBV4 and TRBJ2-7; D possibly corresponds to TRBD2 (6 bases). Germline V lookup: CDR1 LGHDT, CDR2 YNNKQL (reference sequence). The CDR3 sequence is 13 residues long. CDR3 sequence: CASSGQLGYEQYF. The covered CDR3 bases are TGTGCCAGCAGCGGCCAACTGGGATAT.

Many counts were recorded for this clone. There is a difference at residue 11 between the TCRdb protein and the DNA translation, so the protein given here was translated from the DNA. These gene names are mouse names. The sequence runs out 3 residues before the end of the CDR3; the remainder is reconstructed from the germline J gene. The V and J genes are TRBV26 and TRBJ1-3; 9 positions agree with TRBD1. The CDR3 runs 14 residues. V shed 4 bases, J shed 3 bases, and the junction held 1 base outside the gene matches. Germline assignment: CDR1 KGHPV and CDR2 FQNQEV (reference sequence). The CDR3 loop is CASSPGQGGNTLYF. CDR3 DNA (partial): TGTGCCAGCAGTCCGGGACAGGGTGGAAATACG.

This clone has at least ten counts. The TCRdb protein and the DNA translation do not line up at residue 13; the protein shown here was made by translating the DNA. Mouse gene names and germline throughout. Read coverage stops 3 residues before the CDR3 terminus; the germline J gene supplies the remainder. The rearrangement links TRBV14 to TRBJ1-6; 9 bases line up with TRBD1. TRBJ1-6 is assigned to the ORF class and has an uncertain function. Germline lookup yields CDR1 SGHDT and CDR2 FRDEAV. This CDR3 spans 16 amino acids. V lost 3 bases and J lost 2; bases outside the gene matches: 3. The sequenced part of the CDR3 DNA is TGTGCCAGCAGTTCCGGGACAGGGACCTATAATTCGCCC. Encoded protein: CASSSGTGTYNSP. The entire CDR3 protein reads CASSSGTGTYNSPLYF.

This clone was observed a handful of times. Gene labels here are mouse ones. Read data end 4 residues before the CDR3 end; the end is taken from the germline J gene. V and J are TRBV13-2 and TRBJ2-2; D gene uncertain. The CDR3 is 15 residues long. Germline V gives CDR1 NNHNN, CDR2 SYGAGS (reference sequence). The ends were cut back, 0 bases at V and 1 base at J, with 7 bases in the middle. Partial CDR3 DNA: TGTGCCAGCGGTGATGCAGGAGAAAACACCGGG. It encodes CASGDAGENTG. The whole CDR3 reads CASGDAGENTGQLYF.

This clone was recorded many times. TCRdb gives a protein that differs at residue 11 from what the DNA encodes, so the protein here is translated from the DNA. Here the gene names and germline are mouse. Read sequence stops 3 residues before the CDR3 end, and the germline J gene provides the missing end. The V and J genes are TRBV19 and TRBJ1-6, with D perhaps matching TRBD1 (5 bases). TRBJ1-6 is recorded as an ORF, its role being uncertain. V shed 1 base and J shed 6 bases, with 8 bases lying between them. The CDR3 is 14 residues long. The V gene's germline CDR1 is FNHDT and CDR2 SITEND (reference sequence). The CDR3 reads CASSIWGGNSPLYF. The part of the CDR3 DNA that was read is TGTGCCAGCAGTATATGGGGGGGTAATTCGCCC.

This clone turned up a few times. TCRdb's protein and the DNA translation differ at residue 10; the protein here comes from the DNA. Gene names refer to mouse genes. The read finishes 3 residues shy of the CDR3 end, and the germline J gene is used to complete it. The chain employs TRBV29 and TRBJ1-6; a weak D match, TRBD1 (5 bases). TRBJ1-6 is reported as an ORF; its role is uncertain. CDR3 length equals 13 residues. CDR1 MSHET and CDR2 SYDVDS come from the germline V gene. The CDR3 sequence is CASSLRQKDTLYF. Incomplete CDR3 DNA: TGTGCTAGCAGTTTGCGACAGAAAGACACC.

This clone was observed at least ten times. The gene names given are mouse names. Read sequence stops 4 residues before the CDR3 end, and the germline J gene provides the missing end. The J gene is TRBJ2-7, the V gene TRBV13-2; 10 bases map to TRBD2. The junction had 2 bases not matched to a gene; V was cut back by 5 bases and J by 0 bases. CDR1 is NNHNN, CDR2 SYGAGS, per germline (reference sequence). The CDR3 has 14 amino acids. The sequenced CDR3 bases are TGTGCCAGCGGGGGACTGGGGAGCTCCTAT. Protein: CASGGLGSSY. The CDR3 in full is CASGGLGSSYEQYF.

This clone appeared a few times. Gene names follow the mouse nomenclature. The CDR3 end lies 4 residues beyond the end of the read and is filled in from the germline J gene. The chain is built from TRBV4 and TRBJ2-1; the match to TRBD2 covers 10 bases. Trimming at V came to 4 bases and at J to 3 bases, leaving 6 bases not matched to a gene. CDR3 size: 16 residues. Per germline, CDR1 LGHDT and CDR2 YNNKQL (reference sequence). Partial CDR3 DNA: TGTGCCAGCAGCTCCTCCTACTGGGGGGGCTATGCT. This gives the protein CASSSSYWGGYA. The entire CDR3 sequence reads CASSSSYWGGYAEQFF.

Of note for this clone: Mouse gene names apply. The read is 4 residues too short to cover the CDR3 end, so that end is filled in from the germline J gene. The chain joins TRBV5 to TRBJ2-1, with 8 bases aligning to TRBD2. Germline V lookup: CDR1 LGHNA, CDR2 YNLKQL (reference sequence). The CDR3 covers 14 residues. CDR3 protein: CASSQGGGRAEQFF. The CDR3 DNA, read in part, is TGTGCCAGCAGCCAAGGGGGGGGGCGCGCT.

The table lists this clone with a few counts. TCRdb and the translated DNA give different amino acids at residue 12; the protein presented here is the one translated from the DNA. Genes here carry mouse names. The DNA ends 3 residues before the CDR3 does, and the rest of the CDR3 is filled in from the germline J gene. The gene calls are TRBV1 and TRBJ1-6; the match to TRBD1 covers 7 bases. TRBJ1-6 is treated as an ORF (open reading frame) with a function not yet certain. Germline V gene sequence: CDR1 NSQYPW, CDR2 LRSPGD (reference sequence). This CDR3 is built from 15 residues. V lost 2 bases, J lost 4 bases, and 2 bases stayed unmatched. The chain's CDR3 is CTCSALTGYNSPLYF. Incomplete CDR3 DNA: TGCACCTGCAGTGCATTGACAGGGTATAATTCGCCC.

To note about this clone: Mouse germline and gene names are used. The CDR3 is cut off 4 residues early in the read; its end comes from the germline J gene. The chain is built from TRBV13-3 and TRBJ2-1; weak D call: TRBD1 (5 bases). The V gene lost 1 base and the J gene lost 4 bases, with 9 bases spanning the gap. The CDR3 totals 14 residues. CDR1 and CDR2 from the germline V gene are NNHDY and SYVADS. CDR3 loop: CASSDHRRYAEQFF. CDR3 bases read: TGTGCCAGCAGTGATCACAGGAGGTATGCT.

This clone was recorded at least ten times. The genes are named according to mouse. The CDR3 goes on 4 residues after the read ends, and that part is filled in from the germline J gene. The chain uses TRBV19 and TRBJ2-7; tentative D call: TRBD1 (5 bases). The CDR3 extends over 13 amino acids. Germline CDR1 and CDR2: FNHDT and SITEND (reference sequence). V was clipped by 3 bases and J by 0 bases, with 7 bases between them. CDR3 region: CASSKDISYEQYF. The part of the CDR3 DNA that was read is TGTGCCAGCAGTAAGGACATCTCCTAT.

This clone was picked up a small number of times. It is unclear where the CDR3 begins or ends on the DNA, so no DNA is shown, and the CDR3 is as TCRdb lists it. Gene names and germline match the mouse. This rearrangement joins TRBV23 to TRBJ1-6; TRBD1 was called by the table and not checked on the DNA. TRBJ1-6 is an open reading frame, and its role is uncertain. The CDR3 spans 13 amino acids, including both terminal residues. Germline assignment: CDR1 KGHTA and CDR2 FQNQQP. CDR3 residues: CAPAVNRRGSLYF.

This clone was seen at least ten times. Genes and germline are mouse. The CDR3 extends 4 residues past the end of the read, so its final part is completed from the germline J gene. The chain couples TRBV13-1 to TRBJ2-1; D might be TRBD1 (6 bases). The CDR3 has 14 amino acids. Germline CDR1 reads NSHNY; CDR2 reads SYGAGN. V was clipped by 1 base and J by 3 bases, with 8 bases between them. The CDR3 DNA, read in part, is TGTGCCAGCAGTGATTGGGACACCTATGCT. Translating gives CASSDWDTYA. The complete CDR3 sequence is CASSDWDTYAEQFF.

As concerns this clone: Gene names refer to mouse genes. Read coverage stops 4 residues before the CDR3 terminus; the germline J gene supplies the remainder. This rearrangement joins TRBV2 to TRBJ2-4; D ambiguous. Germline CDR1 LGHNA, CDR2 YSYQKL. The CDR3 extends over 14 amino acids. V was trimmed by 0 bases and J by 0 bases, leaving 4 bases between them. CDR3 sequence: CASSQDRSQNTLYF. Partial CDR3 DNA: TGTGCCAGCAGCCAAGATAGGAGTCAAAAC. Full variable domain (remainder filled in from reference TRBV2 and TRBJ2-4): DPKIIQKPKYLVAVTGSEKILICEQYLGHNAMYWYRQSAKKPLEFMFSYSYQKLMDNQTASSRFQPQSSKKNHLDLQITALKPDDSATYFCASSQDRSQNTLYFGAGTRLSVL.

Of note for this clone: This likely reflects a read error, since a far larger clone is one base away. Gene names refer to mouse genes. The read falls 4 residues short of the CDR3 end, and the missing part is taken from the germline J gene. The rearrangement links TRBV19 to TRBJ1-1; 8 bases match TRBD1. Germline loops: CDR1 FNHDT, CDR2 SITEND (reference sequence). V gave up 8 bases and J gave up 0 bases; unmatched junction bases: 6. This CDR3 has 14 residues. The sequenced part of the CDR3 DNA is TGTGCCAGGAGTCTACAGGGGGCAAACACA. This sequence encodes CARSLQGANT. The whole CDR3 sequence reads CARSLQGANTEVFF.

This clone was counted between two and nine times. A mismatch at residue 11 separates the TCRdb protein from the translated DNA, so the protein presented here was translated from the DNA. Gene and germline names: mouse. The CDR3 is cut off 3 residues early in the read; its end comes from the germline J gene. This chain uses TRBV19 with TRBJ1-6; TRBD1 matches at 11 bases. TRBJ1-6 is reported as an ORF; its role is uncertain. V was clipped by 1 base and J by 10 bases; unmatched bases: 1. Germline CDR1 FNHDT, CDR2 SITEND (reference sequence). This CDR3 has 14 amino acids. The CDR3 protein is CASSIWDRGSPLYF. CDR3 DNA, as far as it was read: TGTGCCAGCAGTATATGGGACAGGGGGTCGCCC.

This clone is categorized as large (0.1 to 1%). The germline and genes are mouse ones. With the read ending 4 residues before the CDR3 end, the germline J gene is used to fill in that end. This sequence joins TRBV13-3 and TRBJ2-1, with TRBD1 matching over 8 bases. The CDR3 runs to 14 residues. Trimming removed 0 bases from V and 4 bases from J; junction bases left unmatched: 0. CDR1 is NNHDY and CDR2 is SYVADS in the germline V gene. The sequenced part of the CDR3 DNA is TGTGCCAGCAGTGATGACAGGGGGTATGCT. It translates to CASSDDRGYA. The CDR3, in full, reads CASSDDRGYAEQFF.

This clone occurred many times. Gene names and germline refer to mouse. This CDR3 reads CASSDWGLYAEQFF. The CDR3 bases that were read are TGTGCCAGCAGTGACTGGGGCCTCTATGCT. The chain employs TRBV13-3 and TRBJ2-1, with TRBD2 as a possible D gene (6 bases). The read terminates 4 residues before the CDR3 end, so the remaining end is supplied by the germline J gene. CDR1 NNHDY and CDR2 SYVADS come from the germline V gene. Trimming removed 2 bases at V and 3 bases at J, with 9 bases between. The length of the CDR3 is 14 residues.

By sample share, this clone is medium-sized (0.01 to 0.1%). Gene names are the mouse ones. The read comes to an end 4 residues before the CDR3 does, leaving the germline J gene to fill in the end. The J gene is TRBJ2-4, the V gene TRBV17; D gene uncertain. The germline V gene has CDR1 MNHDT and CDR2 YYDKIL. The CDR3 spans 13 residues. The part of the CDR3 DNA that was read is TGTGCTAGCAGTAGTCCCAGAAAAAAC. Amino acids: CASSSPRKN. The whole CDR3 is CASSSPRKNTLYF.

This clone was recorded many times. Gene names are mouse gene names. The read ends 4 residues early relative to the CDR3; the germline J gene fills the gap. This chain connects TRBV13-1 to TRBJ1-2, with 11 positions matching TRBD1. CDR3 size: 15 residues. From germline, CDR1 is NSHNY and CDR2 SYGAGN. V lost 5 bases and J lost 4; bases outside the gene matches: 7. CDR3 protein: CASSSSGTGGSDYTF. Incomplete CDR3 DNA: TGTGCCAGCAGCTCATCCGGGACAGGGGGCTCC.